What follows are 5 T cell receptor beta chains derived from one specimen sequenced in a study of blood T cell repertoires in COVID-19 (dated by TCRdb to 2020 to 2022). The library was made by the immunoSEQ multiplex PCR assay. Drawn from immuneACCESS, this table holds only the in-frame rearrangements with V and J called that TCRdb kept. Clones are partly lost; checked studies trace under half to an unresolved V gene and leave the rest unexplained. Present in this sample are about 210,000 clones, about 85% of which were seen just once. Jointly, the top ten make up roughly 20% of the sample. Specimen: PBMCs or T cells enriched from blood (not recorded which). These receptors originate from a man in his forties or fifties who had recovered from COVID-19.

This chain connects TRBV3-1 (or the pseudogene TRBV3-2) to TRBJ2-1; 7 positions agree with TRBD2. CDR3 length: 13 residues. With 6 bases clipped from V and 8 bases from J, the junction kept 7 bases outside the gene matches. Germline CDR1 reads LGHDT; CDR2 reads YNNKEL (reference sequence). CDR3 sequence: CASSLGGRDEQFF. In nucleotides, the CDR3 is TGTGCCAGCAGTCTGGGCGGGAGAGATGAGCAGTTCTTC.

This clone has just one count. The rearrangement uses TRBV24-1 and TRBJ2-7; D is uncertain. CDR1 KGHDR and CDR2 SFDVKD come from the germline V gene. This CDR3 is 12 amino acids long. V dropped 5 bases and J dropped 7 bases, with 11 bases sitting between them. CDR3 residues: CATSAWRGEQYF. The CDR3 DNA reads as TGTGCCACCAGTGCTTGGCGAGGAGAGCAGTACTTC.

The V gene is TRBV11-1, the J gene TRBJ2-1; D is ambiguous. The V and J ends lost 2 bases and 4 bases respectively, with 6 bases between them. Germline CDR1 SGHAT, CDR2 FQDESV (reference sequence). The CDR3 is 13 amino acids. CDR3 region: CASSLQVYNEQFF. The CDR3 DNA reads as TGTGCCAGCAGCTTACAGGTATACAATGAGCAGTTCTTC. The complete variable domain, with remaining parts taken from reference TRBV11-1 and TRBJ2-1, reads EAEVAQSPRYKITEKSQAVAFWCDPISGHATLYWYRQILGQGPELLVQFQDESVVDDSQLPKDRFSAERLKGVDSTLKIQPAELGDSAMYLCASSLQVYNEQFFGPGTRLTVL.

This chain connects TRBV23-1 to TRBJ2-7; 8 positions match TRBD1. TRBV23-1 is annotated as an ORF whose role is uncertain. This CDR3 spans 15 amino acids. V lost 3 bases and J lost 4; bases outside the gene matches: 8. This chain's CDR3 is CASSQGRGLKYEQYF. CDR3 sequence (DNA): TGCGCCAGCAGTCAGGGCAGGGGGCTGAAGTACGAGCAGTACTTC.

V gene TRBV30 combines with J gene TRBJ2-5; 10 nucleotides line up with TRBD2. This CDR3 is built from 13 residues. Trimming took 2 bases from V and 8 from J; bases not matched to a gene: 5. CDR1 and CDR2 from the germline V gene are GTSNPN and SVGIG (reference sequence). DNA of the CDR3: TGTGCCTGGAGTTTCACTAGCGGGGACACCCAGTACTTC. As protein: CAWSFTSGDTQYF.